The sequence of this T cell receptor beta chain was determined in a study of blood T cell repertoires in COVID-19. Study-wide background: Sites across the United States, Italy and Spain contributed samples from acute and convalescent COVID-19. Sources were T cells, B-cell-depleted T cells, or PBMCs; the material itself was cDNA or gDNA.

Trimming stripped 7 bases from V and 5 bases from J, with 20 bases between. CDR1 is SGHVS and CDR2 is FQNEAQ in the germline V gene. The CDR3 sequence is 15 residues long. Original processing methods: For nucleated cells, counts were estimated from reference gene primer amplification. The method was immunoSEQ multiplex PCR; TCRdb's version includes in-frame clones alone and lacks a portion of them. The V and J calls and clone size are taken from that table; D and trimming were inferred from the DNA. This table has 100,000 to 130,000 clones, 60% to 85% appearing once. What was sequenced was peripheral blood. This chain joins TRBV7-8 and TRBJ1-1; the D is unclear. The clonotype originates from a man aged 70-80 years with acute or convalescent COVID-19. The CDR3 DNA sequence: TGTGCCAGCACCAAGGACTCTGCGTTGGGGACTGAAGCTTTCTTT. Its protein is CASTKDSALGTEAFF. Looking up the rest from reference TRBV7-8 and TRBJ1-1 gives the full variable domain: GAGVSQSPRYKVAKRGQDVALRCDPISGHVSLFWYQQALGQGPEFLTYFQNEAQLDKSGLPSDRFFAERPEGSVSTLKIQRTQQEDSAVYLCASTKDSALGTEAFFGQGTRLTVV.